The clone carrying this T cell receptor beta chain was counted many times. Its target is unknown. The CDR3 consists of 14 residues. Germline V gives CDR1 MNHEY, CDR2 SMNVEV (reference sequence). V was cut by 4 bases and J by 9 bases, with 16 bases left in between. These data are taken from a study of blood T cells in healthy people across ages. Study-wide points: Naive T cell percentage by flow cytometry tracked strongly with beta diversity.

Isolation yielded PBMCs, at least 7 million per sample, in every case. Extracted total RNA amounted to at least 6 micrograms for each sample. Next came a second PCR, run for about 7 to 12 cycles, which used a sample-barcoded 5' primer along with a J-beta primer mix. TCRdb re-analysed the 5' RACE reads in MiXCR, keeping a single row per CDR3 protein. In the table there are approximately 490,000 distinct CDR3 sequences, less than 25% of which are singletons. In addition, the sample was reused for a study of T cells of mothers and their children. In that study: Unrelated mother-child pairs always had slightly, but never significantly, lower normalized overlap than related pairs.

Input material: blood. The TCR was taken from a boy younger than 18 in good health. The chain employs TRBV27 and TRBJ2-1; a possible D gene is TRBD1 (6 bases). Written as DNA, the CDR3 is TGTGCCAGCAGTTCCTCCACAGGGATTTCTGAGCAGTTCTTC. This gives the protein CASSSSTGISEQFF.